What follows are 11 T cell receptor beta chains derived from one specimen sequenced in a study of CD8+CD57+ T cells in acquired aplastic anemia (dated by TCRdb to 2016 to 2019). The instrument was an Illumina HiSeq 2000. Genomic DNA served as template for TCR beta VDJ combination and CDR3 sequence profiling. TCRdb applied fastp at Q25 and MiXCR to the public reads, then kept only in-frame beta chains. CDR3 protein sequences are deduplicated, and each keeps its most common genes and DNA. The sample yields hundreds of thousands of distinct CDR3 sequences; 65% to 75% were counted once. The top ten clonotypes cover approximately 4% of the sample. The sample taken for sequencing was sorted CD4+, CD8+, or CD8+CD57+ T cells (not recorded which) from PBMCs. Receptors originate from a human donor in good health, serving as a control.

This clonotype occurred many times. V gene TRBV5-4 combines with J gene TRBJ1-1; 7 bases fit TRBD1. With V trimmed by 2 bases and J by 3 bases, 7 bases remained unmatched. CDR3 length: 15 residues. Germline V gene lookup returns CDR1 SGHNT and CDR2 YYREEE (reference sequence). For the CDR3, the DNA is TGTGCCAGCAGCTTTGGAGGAGGGGGCCACACTGAAGCTTTCTTT. Its translation: CASSFGGGGHTEAFF. The full variable domain, completed using reference TRBV5-4 and TRBJ1-1, is ETGVTQSPTHLIKTRGQQVTLRCSSQSGHNTVSWYQQALGQGPQFIFQYYREEENGRGNFPPRFSGLQFPNYSSELNVNALELDDSALYLCASSFGGGGHTEAFFGQGTRLTVV.

Points on this clonotype: Relative to the germline gene, one junction end is altered; a read error may explain this. This rearrangement joins TRBV5-1 to TRBJ1-6; D gene unclear. CDR3 length: 15 amino acids. The germline gives CDR1 SGHRS, CDR2 YFSETQ. The CDR3 DNA follows: TGTGCCAGCAGCTTACGAGACAAGCCTAATTCGCCCCTCCACTTT. Translating it yields CASSLRDKPNSPLHF.

This clonotype was counted at least ten times. This chain links TRBV7-2 with TRBJ2-3, with 8 bases matching TRBD2. Trimming removed 0 bases from V and 4 bases from J; junction bases left unmatched: 6. Germline-derived CDR1 and CDR2 are SGHTA and FQGNSA. The CDR3 runs 16 residues. The CDR3 loop is CASSLALTSGPDTQYF. CDR3 bases: TGTGCCAGCAGCTTAGCGTTAACTAGCGGTCCAGATACGCAGTATTTT.

This chain connects TRBV7-9 to TRBJ1-4; D possibly corresponds to TRBD1 (6 bases). CDR1 and CDR2 (germline): SEHNR, FQNEAQ (reference sequence). CDR3 size: 16 residues. Trimming took off 3 bases at V and 13 bases at J, with 24 bases between the two ends. The CDR3 nucleotides are TGTGCCAGCAGCTTCCGGGGGGCCTCGGAAGTCGAGACACTGTTTTTT. Encoded protein: CASSFRGASEVETLFF.

For this clonotype: Being one base from a much bigger clone, this may be a read error. The rearrangement uses TRBV6-5 and TRBJ2-1, with D hard to call. The CDR3 is 14 amino acids. The V end was cut by 6 bases, the J end by 0 bases, with 9 bases between. Germline V gene lookup returns CDR1 MNHEY and CDR2 SVGAGI. The CDR3: CASREISSYNEQFF. CDR3 coding DNA: TGTGCCAGCAGGGAGATCAGCTCCTACAATGAGCAGTTCTTC.

V and J are TRBV2 and TRBJ1-4, with TRBD1 as a possible D gene (5 bases). The CDR3 extends over 16 amino acids. Germline values: CDR1 SNHLY, CDR2 FYNNEI. Trimming took off 6 bases at V and 5 bases at J, with 19 bases between the two ends. In nucleotides, the CDR3 is TGTGCCAGCAGCGCCTCACAGGACGAGCACAATGAAAAACTGTTTTTT. Its translation is CASSASQDEHNEKLFF.

As regards this clonotype: At one of its ends the junction is not consistent with the germline gene, which may arise from a read error. This chain links TRBV7-3 with TRBJ1-1; D call uncertain. CDR3 length equals 14 residues. Per the germline V gene, CDR1 is SGHTA and CDR2 is FQGTGA. CDR3 loop: CASSLPGAQSYEQF. CDR3 in DNA: TGCGCCAGCAGCCTTCCCGGTGCTCAATCCTACGAGCAGTTT.

In its sample, this clonotype was seen many times. The chain links TRBV4-3 to TRBJ2-7; 8 bases agree with TRBD2. Germline V lookup: CDR1 LGHNA, CDR2 YSLEER. The CDR3 covers 16 residues. Trimming removed 0 bases from V and 4 bases from J; junction bases left unmatched: 8. The CDR3 DNA follows: TGCGCCAGCAGCCAAGATCTACGCGCGGGGGGTTACGAGCAGTACTTC. It encodes CASSQDLRAGGYEQYF.

This clonotype was recorded once. The chain combines TRBV2 with TRBJ2-3, with 8 bases aligning to TRBD2. CDR1 and CDR2 from the germline V gene are SNHLY and FYNNEI. The CDR3 has 15 amino acids. The V segment lost 6 bases and the J segment 10 bases; nucleotides outside the gene matches: 15. CDR3 residues: CASSAGGFSTASQYF. As DNA, the CDR3 is TGTGCCAGCAGCGCGGGGGGCTTCAGCACAGCTTCGCAGTATTTT.

The gene calls are TRBV7-8 and TRBJ2-3; tentatively, D is TRBD1 (5 bases). The CDR3 is made up of 15 amino acids. Germline CDR1 reads SGHVS; CDR2 reads FQNEAQ. Trimming pared 2 bases from V and 15 bases from J, leaving 24 bases between. CDR3 sequence (DNA): TGTGCCAGCAGCTTAATTTCGGACACTGAAGCTTTCTTTTATTTT. This sequence encodes CASSLISDTEAFFYF.

This clonotype was observed at least ten times. This chain links TRBV19 with TRBJ2-1, with a weak D call TRBD1 (6 bases). The ends were cut back, 8 bases at V and 3 bases at J, with 14 bases in the middle. The CDR3 has 14 amino acids. Germline values: CDR1 LNHDA, CDR2 SQIVND (reference sequence). CDR3 sequence (DNA): TGTGCCAGTTCCGGACAGCCAAACTACAATGAGCAGTTCTTC. Translating gives CASSGQPNYNEQFF. Full variable domain (missing parts from reference TRBV19 and TRBJ2-1): DGGITQSPKYLFRKEGQNVTLSCEQNLNHDAMYWYRQDPGQGLRLIYYSQIVNDFQKGDIAEGYSVSREKKESFPLTVTSAQKNPTAFYLCASSGQPNYNEQFFGPGTRLTVL.